The 18 T cell receptor beta chains given below trace back to one sample, sequenced in a study of cytomegalovirus exposure and HLA in healthy donors. The PCR had 60 Vbeta and 13 Jbeta primers. Sequencing used immunoSEQ multiplex PCR; TCRdb keeps in-frame clones, though not all of them. Among some 120,000 clones listed, under 85% were seen once. Input material: PBMCs. All receptors derive from a human donor in good health.

As to this clone: The junction and the germline gene differ at one end; a read error may be behind it. The chain uses TRBV19 and TRBJ2-6, with D perhaps TRBD1 (5 bases). There are 14 residues in the CDR3. Looked up from germline, CDR1 is LNHDA and CDR2 is SQIVND (reference sequence). For the CDR3, the DNA is TGTGCCAGTATTCAGAGCTCTGGGGCCAACGGCCTGACTTTC. The encoded protein is CASIQSSGANGLTF.

The CDR3 DNA reads TGTGCCAGCAGTTACCGGGACAGGGGGATCTACGAGCAGTACTTC. Encoded protein: CASSYRDRGIYEQYF. The J gene is TRBJ2-5, the V gene TRBV6-5; 11 bases are shared with TRBD1. The J call may be wrong; the DNA end is better matched by TRBJ2-7. From germline, CDR1 is MNHEY and CDR2 SVGAGI. The CDR3 spans 15 residues.

This rearrangement joins TRBV28 to TRBJ1-2; D not certain. CDR1 MDHEN and CDR2 SYDVKM come from the germline V gene. Trimming left V 3 bases short and J 4 bases short, with 6 bases between. This CDR3 has 12 amino acids. The CDR3 region is CASSFSVYGYTF. In DNA form, the CDR3 reads TGTGCCAGCAGTTTTTCCGTCTATGGCTACACCTTC.

CDR3 protein: CASSWTGSSYEQYF. CDR3 coding DNA: TGTGCCAGCAGCTGGACAGGGAGCTCCTACGAGCAGTACTTC. This chain links TRBV7-9 with TRBJ2-7, with TRBD1 identical over 8 bases. The CDR3 loop spans 14 amino acids. The germline V gene encodes CDR1 SEHNR and CDR2 FQNEAQ (reference sequence). Trimming cost V 4 bases and J 0 bases; bases outside gene matches: 2.

This clone has just a few counts. The J gene is TRBJ1-3, the V gene TRBV19; no clear D gene. The V gene lost 6 bases and the J gene lost 0 bases, with 9 bases spanning the gap. The CDR3 is 14 residues long. Per germline, CDR1 LNHDA and CDR2 SQIVND (reference sequence). The chain's CDR3 is CASRSVSSGNTIYF. CDR3 nucleotide sequence: TGTGCCAGTAGGTCAGTCTCCTCTGGAAACACCATATATTTT.

The J gene is TRBJ2-5, the V gene TRBV10-1, with 9 bases identical to TRBD1. In germline, CDR1 is WNHNN, CDR2 SYGVQD (reference sequence). V shed 4 bases and J 5 bases; nucleotides not matched to a gene: 8. CDR3 size: 15 residues. CDR3 in amino acids: CASSGGQGGSETQYF. The CDR3 bases are TGCGCCAGCAGTGGGGGACAGGGAGGTTCGGAGACCCAGTACTTC.

The rearrangement links TRBV9 to TRBJ1-1, with 10 positions matching TRBD1. Germline trimming cut 4 bases from V and 4 bases from J; bases unmatched to any gene: 13. There are 17 residues in the CDR3. Germline V lookup: CDR1 SGDLS, CDR2 YYNGEE. CDR3 bases: TGTGCCAGCAGCACCCGTGATGCGGACAGGGGGACCACTGAAGCTTTCTTT. Protein: CASSTRDADRGTTEAFF.

This clone is a singleton in its sample. Additional DNA sequences in this sample encode the identical CDR3. The V call is TRBV6-6, the J call TRBJ1-1; 7 bases agree with TRBD1. Germline CDR1 and CDR2: MNHNY and SVGAGI (reference sequence). The CDR3 runs 13 residues. V was clipped by 7 bases and J by 2 bases; unmatched bases: 4. CDR3 nucleotides: TGTGCCAGCACAGGGGGTGGTAACACTGAAGCTTTCTTT. Its protein is CASTGGGNTEAFF.

This chain links TRBV4-1 with TRBJ1-1, with D possibly TRBD1 on 6 matching bases. The CDR3 is 13 amino acids. The germline V gene encodes CDR1 MGHRA and CDR2 YSYEKL. The germline V and J ends were trimmed by 1 base and 4 bases, with 7 bases remaining between them. CDR3 nucleotides: TGCGCCAGCAGCCAAGCACAGGGCACTGAAGCTTTCTTT. This codes for CASSQAQGTEAFF.

This clone was picked up a small number of times. V gene TRBV4-1 combines with J gene TRBJ2-3; 9 bases map to TRBD2. V shed 0 bases, J shed 0 bases, and the junction held 19 bases outside the gene matches. From germline, CDR1 is MGHRA and CDR2 YSYEKL. The CDR3 sequence is 22 residues long. This chain's CDR3 is CASSQEGPDGLAPRASTDTQYF. In nucleotides, the CDR3 is TGCGCCAGCAGCCAAGAAGGGCCTGATGGACTAGCGCCCCGTGCTAGCACAGATACGCAGTATTTT.

This sequence joins TRBV10-3 and TRBJ2-7; 8 nucleotides match TRBD2. Per germline, CDR1 ENHRY and CDR2 SYGVKD. After removal of 8 bases from V and 0 bases from J, the junction contained 9 bases not matched to a gene. CDR3 length equals 15 residues. The CDR3 here is CAIAVSGTSSYEQYF. CDR3 DNA sequence: TGTGCCATCGCCGTTAGCGGGACAAGCTCCTACGAGCAGTACTTC.

The rearrangement uses TRBV7-2 and TRBJ1-3, with D maybe TRBD1 (6 bases). Trimming removed 5 bases at V and 2 bases at J, with 16 bases between. The CDR3 spans 16 residues. Germline V gives CDR1 SGHTA, CDR2 FQGNSA. The CDR3 nucleotides are TGTGCCAGCAGCGCCCGTTTACAGGGAGCTGGAAACACCATATATTTT. This encodes CASSARLQGAGNTIYF.

This rearrangement joins TRBV5-1 to TRBJ2-5, with D possibly TRBD2 on 7 matching bases. This CDR3 comprises 15 residues. Germline V CDR1 and CDR2: SGHRS, YFSETQ. V lost 5 bases and J 3 bases, leaving 17 bases between the germline ends. DNA of the CDR3: TGCGCCAGCAGGGGGGGGGCAGGTCTGGAAGAGACCCAGTACTTC. Protein: CASRGGAGLEETQYF.

The chain is built from TRBV5-1 and TRBJ2-5; 11 bases align to TRBD2. The ends lost 4 bases at V and 4 bases at J; junction bases unmatched: 6. CDR3 length: 15 residues. The germline gives CDR1 SGHRS, CDR2 YFSETQ. This CDR3 is CASSQGLAGGETQYF. DNA of the CDR3: TGCGCCAGCAGCCAAGGACTAGCGGGTGGAGAGACCCAGTACTTC.

V gene TRBV6-5 combines with J gene TRBJ1-2; D is unclear. V dropped 0 bases and J dropped 0 bases, with 8 bases sitting between them. Germline values: CDR1 MNHEY, CDR2 SVGAGI. CDR3 length equals 15 residues. The CDR3 sequence: CASSYSSGTNYGYTF. In DNA form, the CDR3 reads TGTGCCAGCAGTTACTCGAGCGGTACTAACTATGGCTACACCTTC.

V and J are TRBV6-1 and TRBJ2-5; 11 bases fit TRBD2. This CDR3 has 14 amino acids. Germline values: CDR1 MNHNS, CDR2 SASEGT. The V and J ends lost 6 bases and 5 bases, in that order; junction bases with no gene match: 5. CDR3 amino acids: CASSLRTSGETQYF. The CDR3 DNA reads TGTGCCAGCAGCCTTCGGACTAGCGGGGAGACCCAGTACTTC.

This sequence joins TRBV16 and TRBJ2-1, with TRBD1 identical over 8 bases. J was trimmed by 7 bases and V by 2 bases; bases with no gene match: 4. CDR1 KGHSY and CDR2 FQNENV come from the germline V gene. The CDR3 runs 14 residues. The CDR3 DNA reads TGTGCCAGCAGCCAAGACAGGGGTCGAAATGAGCAGTTCTTC. Translated, it gives CASSQDRGRNEQFF. The full variable domain, completed using reference TRBV16 and TRBJ2-1, is GEEVAQTPKHLVRGEGQKAKLYCAPIKGHSYVFWYQQVLKNEFKFLISFQNENVFDETGMPKERFSAKCLPNSPCSLEIQATKLEDSAVYFCASSQDRGRNEQFFGPGTRLTVL.

The V and J genes are TRBV19 and TRBJ2-3; 8 bases match TRBD2. CDR3 size: 14 residues. V was pared by 10 bases and J by 7 bases, with 13 bases of the junction left unmatched. CDR1 LNHDA and CDR2 SQIVND come from the germline V gene (reference sequence). CDR3 sequence reads: CATRTGPGGYTQYF. In DNA form, the CDR3 reads TGTGCCACCAGGACCGGGCCGGGGGGGTATACGCAGTATTTT.